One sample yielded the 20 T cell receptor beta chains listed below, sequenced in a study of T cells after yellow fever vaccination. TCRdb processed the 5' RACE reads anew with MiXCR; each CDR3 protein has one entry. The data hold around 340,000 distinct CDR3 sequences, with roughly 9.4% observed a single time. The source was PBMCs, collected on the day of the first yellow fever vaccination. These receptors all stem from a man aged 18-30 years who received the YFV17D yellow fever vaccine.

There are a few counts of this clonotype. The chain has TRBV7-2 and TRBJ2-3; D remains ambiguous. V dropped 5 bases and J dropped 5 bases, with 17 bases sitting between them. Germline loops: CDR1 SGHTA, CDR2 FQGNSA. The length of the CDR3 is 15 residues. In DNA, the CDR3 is TGTGCCAGCAGCCCCGGATCGGGTGGGATAGATACGCAGTATTTT. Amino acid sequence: CASSPGSGGIDTQYF.

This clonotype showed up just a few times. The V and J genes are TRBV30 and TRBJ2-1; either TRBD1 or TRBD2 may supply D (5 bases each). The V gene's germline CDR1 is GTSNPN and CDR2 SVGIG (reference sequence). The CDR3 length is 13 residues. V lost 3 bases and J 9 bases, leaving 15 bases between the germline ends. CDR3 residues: CAWRGPSGIEQFF. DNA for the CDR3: TGTGCCTGGAGGGGACCTTCGGGAATTGAGCAGTTCTTC.

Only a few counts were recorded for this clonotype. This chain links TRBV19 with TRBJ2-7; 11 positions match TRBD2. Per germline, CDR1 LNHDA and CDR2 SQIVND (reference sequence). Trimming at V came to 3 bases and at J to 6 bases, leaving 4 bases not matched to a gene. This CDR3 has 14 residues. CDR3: CASSITSGGFEQYF. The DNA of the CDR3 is TGTGCCAGTAGTATCACTAGCGGGGGATTCGAGCAGTACTTC.

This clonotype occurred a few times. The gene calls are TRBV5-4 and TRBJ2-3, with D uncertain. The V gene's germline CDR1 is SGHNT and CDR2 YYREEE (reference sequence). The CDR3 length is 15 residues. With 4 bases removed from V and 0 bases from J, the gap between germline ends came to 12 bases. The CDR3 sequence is CASSPPHKSTDTQYF. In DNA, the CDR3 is TGTGCCAGCAGCCCCCCCCACAAGAGCACAGATACGCAGTATTTT.

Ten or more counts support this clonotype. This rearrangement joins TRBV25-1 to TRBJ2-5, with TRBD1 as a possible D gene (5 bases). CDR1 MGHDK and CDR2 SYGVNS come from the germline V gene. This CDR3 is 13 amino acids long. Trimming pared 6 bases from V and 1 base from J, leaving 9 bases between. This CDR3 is CASSQGIQETQYF. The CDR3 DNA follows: TGTGCCAGCAGCCAGGGAATCCAAGAGACCCAGTACTTC. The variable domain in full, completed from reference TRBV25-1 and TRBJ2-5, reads EADIYQTPRYLVIGTGKKITLECSQTMGHDKMYWYQQDPGMELHLIHYSYGVNSTEKGDLSSESTVSRIRTEHFPLTLESARPSHTSQYLCASSQGIQETQYFGPGTRLLVL.

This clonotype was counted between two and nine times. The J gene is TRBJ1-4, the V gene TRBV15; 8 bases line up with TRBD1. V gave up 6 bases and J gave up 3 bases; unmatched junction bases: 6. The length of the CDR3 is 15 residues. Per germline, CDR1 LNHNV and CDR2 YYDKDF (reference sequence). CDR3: CATRLDRGPNEKLFF. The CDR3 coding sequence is TGTGCCACCAGGCTAGACAGGGGTCCTAATGAAAAACTGTTTTTT.

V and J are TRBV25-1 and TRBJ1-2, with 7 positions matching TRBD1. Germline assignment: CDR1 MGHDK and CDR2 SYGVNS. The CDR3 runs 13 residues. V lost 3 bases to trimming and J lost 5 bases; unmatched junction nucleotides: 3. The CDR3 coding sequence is TGTGCCAGCAGTGACCTGACAGGGTATGGCTACACCTTC. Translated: CASSDLTGYGYTF.

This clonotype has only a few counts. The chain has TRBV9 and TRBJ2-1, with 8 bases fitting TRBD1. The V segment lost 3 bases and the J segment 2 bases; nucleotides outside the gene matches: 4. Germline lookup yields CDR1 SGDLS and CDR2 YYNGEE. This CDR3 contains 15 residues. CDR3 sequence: CASSGRQGTYNEQFF. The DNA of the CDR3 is TGTGCCAGCAGCGGGCGACAGGGGACCTACAATGAGCAGTTCTTC.

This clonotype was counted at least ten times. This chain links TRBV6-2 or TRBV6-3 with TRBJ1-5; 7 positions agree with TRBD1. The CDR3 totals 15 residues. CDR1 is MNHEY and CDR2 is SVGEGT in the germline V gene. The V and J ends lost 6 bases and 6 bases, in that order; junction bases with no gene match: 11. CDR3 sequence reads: CASRSGLQGIQPQHF. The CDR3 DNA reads TGTGCCAGCAGAAGTGGCCTACAGGGGATTCAGCCCCAGCATTTT.

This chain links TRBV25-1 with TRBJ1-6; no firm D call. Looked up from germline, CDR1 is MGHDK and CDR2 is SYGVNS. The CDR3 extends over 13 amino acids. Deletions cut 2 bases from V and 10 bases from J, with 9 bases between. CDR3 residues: CASSEDSLSPLHF. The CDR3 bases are TGTGCCAGCAGTGAAGACTCCCTGTCACCCCTCCACTTT.

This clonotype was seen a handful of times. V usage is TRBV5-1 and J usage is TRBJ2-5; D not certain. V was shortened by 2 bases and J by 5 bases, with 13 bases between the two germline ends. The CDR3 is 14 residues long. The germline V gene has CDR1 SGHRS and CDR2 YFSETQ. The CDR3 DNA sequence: TGCGCCAGCAGCTTCGGCAGCCCTCGGGAGACCCAGTACTTC. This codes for CASSFGSPRETQYF. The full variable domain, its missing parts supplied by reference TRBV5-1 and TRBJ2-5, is KAGVTQTPRYLIKTRGQQVTLSCSPISGHRSVSWYQQTPGQGLQFLFEYFSETQRNKGNFPGRFSGRQFSNSRSEMNVSTLELGDSALYLCASSFGSPRETQYFGPGTRLLVL.

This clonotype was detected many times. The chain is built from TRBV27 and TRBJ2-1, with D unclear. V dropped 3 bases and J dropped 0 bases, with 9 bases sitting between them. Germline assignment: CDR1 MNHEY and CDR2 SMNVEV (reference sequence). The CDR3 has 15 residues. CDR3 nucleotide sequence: TGTGCCAGCAGTTTTAGCTCCTACTCCTACAATGAGCAGTTCTTC. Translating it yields CASSFSSYSYNEQFF.

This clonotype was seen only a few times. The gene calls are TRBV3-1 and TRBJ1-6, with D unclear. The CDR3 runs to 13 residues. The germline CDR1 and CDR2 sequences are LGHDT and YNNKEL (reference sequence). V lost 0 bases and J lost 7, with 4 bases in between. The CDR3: CASSQDHNSPLHF. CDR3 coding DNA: TGTGCCAGCAGCCAAGACCACAATTCACCCCTCCACTTT.

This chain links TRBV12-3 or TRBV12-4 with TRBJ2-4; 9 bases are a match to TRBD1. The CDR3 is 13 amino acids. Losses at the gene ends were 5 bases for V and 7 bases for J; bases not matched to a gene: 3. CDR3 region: CASSPTGGNIQYF. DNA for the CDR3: TGTGCCAGCAGTCCCACAGGGGGCAACATTCAGTACTTC.

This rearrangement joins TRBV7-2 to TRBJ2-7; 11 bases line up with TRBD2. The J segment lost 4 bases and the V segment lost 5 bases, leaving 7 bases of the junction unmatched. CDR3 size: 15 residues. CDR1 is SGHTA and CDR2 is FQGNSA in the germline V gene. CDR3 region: CASSPKTSGVYEQYF. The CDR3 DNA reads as TGTGCCAGCAGCCCGAAGACTAGCGGGGTTTACGAGCAGTACTTC.

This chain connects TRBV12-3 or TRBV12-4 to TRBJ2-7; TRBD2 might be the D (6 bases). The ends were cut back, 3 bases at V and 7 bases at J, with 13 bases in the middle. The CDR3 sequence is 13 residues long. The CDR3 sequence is CASSFRRGDEQYF. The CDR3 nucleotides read TGTGCCAGCAGTTTCCGGCGGGGAGATGAGCAGTACTTC.

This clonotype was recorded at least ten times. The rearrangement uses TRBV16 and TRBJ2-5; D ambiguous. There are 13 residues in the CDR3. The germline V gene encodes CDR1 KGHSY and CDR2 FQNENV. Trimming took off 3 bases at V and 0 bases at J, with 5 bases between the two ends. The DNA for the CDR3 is TGTGCCAGCAGCCAGCCGTACCAAGAGACCCAGTACTTC. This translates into CASSQPYQETQYF.

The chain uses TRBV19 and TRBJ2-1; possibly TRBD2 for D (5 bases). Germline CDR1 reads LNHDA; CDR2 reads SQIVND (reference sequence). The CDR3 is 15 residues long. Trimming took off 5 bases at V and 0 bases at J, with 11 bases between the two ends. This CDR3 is CASSAGPSSYNEQFF. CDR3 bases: TGTGCCAGTAGTGCGGGTCCCAGCTCCTACAATGAGCAGTTCTTC.

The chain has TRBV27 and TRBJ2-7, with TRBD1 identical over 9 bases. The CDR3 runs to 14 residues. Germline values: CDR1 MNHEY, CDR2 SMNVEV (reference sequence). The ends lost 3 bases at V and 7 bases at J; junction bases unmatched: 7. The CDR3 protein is CASSLRDRVGEQYF. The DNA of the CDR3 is TGTGCCAGCAGTTTGCGGGACAGGGTTGGGGAGCAGTACTTC.

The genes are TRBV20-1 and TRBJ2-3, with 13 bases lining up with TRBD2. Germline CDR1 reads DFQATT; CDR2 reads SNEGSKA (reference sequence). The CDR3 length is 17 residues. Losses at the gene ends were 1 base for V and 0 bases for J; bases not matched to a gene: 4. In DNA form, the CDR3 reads TGCAGTGCTAGAGGGTGGACTAGCGGGGGAAGCACAGATACGCAGTATTTT. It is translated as CSARGWTSGGSTDTQYF.